These 24 T cell receptor beta chains share one sample of origin, sequenced in a study of control samples from healthy donors and cancer patients. Using immunoSEQ multiplex PCR, the repertoire was profiled, and TCRdb retains in-frame clones only, with some absent. Of about 120,000 clones listed, about 90% are singletons. Sequences were obtained from blood. These receptors all come from a young man in good health.

As DNA, the CDR3 is TGCAGCGTCCAGAACAGGCTTTCAGATACGCAGTATTTT. Translated, it gives CSVQNRLSDTQYF. This rearrangement joins TRBV29-1 to TRBJ2-3, with D perhaps TRBD1 (5 bases). Between the trimmed V and J ends, which lost 6 bases and 4 bases, there was a span of 14 bases. Per the germline V gene, CDR1 is SQVTM and CDR2 is ANQGSEA. The CDR3 consists of 13 residues.

This rearrangement joins TRBV28 to TRBJ1-2, with 7 bases fitting TRBD1. The CDR3 runs 15 residues. Germline values: CDR1 MDHEN, CDR2 SYDVKM. J was trimmed by 5 bases and V by 2 bases; bases with no gene match: 8. CDR3 protein: CASSLPGQKEYGYTF. The CDR3 nucleotides read TGTGCCAGCAGTTTACCGGGACAGAAAGAGTATGGCTACACCTTC.

The chain has TRBV4-3 and TRBJ2-1, with TRBD2 identical over 12 bases. CDR3 length equals 19 residues. Per the germline V gene, CDR1 is LGHNA and CDR2 is YSLEER. V was pared by 0 bases and J by 5 bases, with 11 bases of the junction left unmatched. CDR3 loop: CASSQDFLAGGIVDNEQFF. DNA of the CDR3: TGCGCCAGCAGCCAAGACTTCCTAGCGGGAGGGATTGTAGACAATGAGCAGTTCTTC.

The chain joins TRBV6-2 or TRBV6-3 to TRBJ2-7, with TRBD2 identical over 9 bases. The ends lost 6 bases at V and 5 bases at J; junction bases unmatched: 17. The CDR3 consists of 17 residues. Looked up from germline, CDR1 is MNHEY and CDR2 is SVGEGT. Here the CDR3 DNA reads TGTGCCAGCAGCAGGGGGGGTGCGGGAGGGCCCCTGCACGAGCAGTACTTC. Protein sequence: CASSRGGAGGPLHEQYF.

This rearrangement joins TRBV27 to TRBJ2-1, with D possibly being TRBD1 (5 bases). Deletions cut 6 bases from V and 4 bases from J, with 13 bases between. The CDR3 loop spans 14 amino acids. Germline V gene sequence: CDR1 MNHEY, CDR2 SMNVEV (reference sequence). The CDR3 is CASRPADIYNEQFF. The CDR3 nucleotides read TGTGCCAGCAGGCCGGCGGACATTTACAATGAGCAGTTCTTC.

This clone appeared a few times. The chain has TRBV5-1 and TRBJ1-1; D may be TRBD1 (5 bases). Germline CDR1 and CDR2: SGHRS and YFSETQ. The CDR3 totals 18 residues. V was trimmed by 3 bases and J by 1 base, leaving 22 bases between them. The CDR3 DNA reads TGCGCCAGCAGCTCAAGGCCTCTGACCGACAGCGGGAACACTGAAGCTTTCTTT. The encoded protein is CASSSRPLTDSGNTEAFF.

V usage is TRBV9 and J usage is TRBJ2-3, with D unresolved. CDR1 SGDLS and CDR2 YYNGEE come from the germline V gene. The length of the CDR3 is 13 residues. V lost 0 bases and J 2 bases, leaving 4 bases between the germline ends. CDR3 amino acids: CASSVGDTDTQYF. The CDR3 region has the DNA TGTGCCAGCAGCGTAGGGGACACAGATACGCAGTATTTT.

In this sample, this clone turned up a few times. The rearrangement links TRBV27 to TRBJ1-1; D gene uncertain. The V gene's germline CDR1 is MNHEY and CDR2 SMNVEV (reference sequence). This CDR3 has 15 residues. V lost 4 bases and J lost 0, with 12 bases in between. This CDR3 reads CASSSRRFMNTEAFF. CDR3 in DNA: TGTGCCAGCAGTTCCCGCAGGTTCATGAACACTGAAGCTTTCTTT.

This clone came up a few times. This chain connects TRBV6-5 to TRBJ1-6; 7 positions agree with TRBD1. J lost 0 bases, V lost 8 bases, and 1 base had no gene match. Germline V lookup: CDR1 MNHEY, CDR2 SVGAGI. This CDR3 region has 14 residues. The CDR3 sequence is CASRDSSYNSPLHF. Here the CDR3 DNA reads TGTGCCAGCCGGGACAGCTCCTATAATTCACCCCTCCACTTT.

The chain employs TRBV28 and TRBJ2-1; the D gene is possibly TRBD2 (6 bases). The CDR3 sequence is 13 residues long. Between the trimmed V and J ends, which lost 1 base and 13 bases, there was a span of 14 bases. Germline CDR1 and CDR2: MDHEN and SYDVKM. CDR3 sequence: CASSLYLVGSQFF. CDR3 nucleotides: TGTGCCAGCAGTTTATACCTTGTCGGGAGCCAGTTCTTC.

This sequence joins TRBV30 and TRBJ1-3; TRBD1 is a possible D gene (5 bases). CDR1 GTSNPN and CDR2 SVGIG come from the germline V gene (reference sequence). The ends were cut back, 7 bases at V and 3 bases at J, with 13 bases in the middle. This CDR3 has 13 amino acids. CDR3: CAYFRAFGNTIYF. The CDR3 DNA reads TGTGCCTACTTCAGGGCTTTTGGAAACACCATATATTTT. The full variable domain, with the rest looked up from reference TRBV30 and TRBJ1-3, is SQTIHQWPATLVQPVGSPLSLECTVEGTSNPNLYWYRQAAGRGLQLLFYSVGIGQISSEVPQNLSASRPQDRQFILSSKKLLLSDSGFYLCAYFRAFGNTIYFGEGSWLTVV.

The chain has TRBV10-3 and TRBJ1-6; D is undetermined. Germline CDR1 reads ENHRY; CDR2 reads SYGVKD. This CDR3 is built from 16 residues. Trimming removed 0 bases at V and 4 bases at J, with 10 bases between. CDR3 region: CAISESTGPYNSPLHF. CDR3 bases: TGTGCCATCAGTGAGTCGACGGGTCCGTATAATTCACCCCTCCACTTT.

This chain connects TRBV5-4 to TRBJ1-6; TRBD1 might be the D (6 bases). CDR3 size: 16 residues. Trimming took off 0 bases at V and 6 bases at J, with 13 bases between the two ends. Germline values: CDR1 SGHNT, CDR2 YYREEE (reference sequence). The CDR3: CASSLGGRGGNSPLHF. The CDR3 DNA follows: TGTGCCAGCAGCTTGGGGGGTAGGGGGGGTAATTCACCCCTCCACTTT.

The chain uses TRBV7-3 and TRBJ1-1; TRBD1 aligns across 10 bases. Germline values: CDR1 SGHTA, CDR2 FQGTGA. The CDR3 length is 15 residues. V gave up 5 bases and J gave up 5 bases; unmatched junction bases: 8. In DNA, the CDR3 is TGTGCCAGCAGCCCTACGACAGGGGGCGGGACTGAAGCTTTCTTT. This sequence encodes CASSPTTGGGTEAFF.

Only one count was recorded for this clone. The chain carries TRBV19 and TRBJ2-5; D unclear. This CDR3 is 13 amino acids long. CDR1 is LNHDA, CDR2 SQIVND, per germline (reference sequence). The V gene lost 5 bases and the J gene lost 5 bases, with 12 bases spanning the gap. CDR3 protein: CASSRTPRETQYF. The DNA of the CDR3 is TGTGCCAGTAGTCGGACCCCAAGGGAGACCCAGTACTTC.

The V and J genes are TRBV4-1 and TRBJ1-2; D call uncertain. The germline gives CDR1 MGHRA, CDR2 YSYEKL. The CDR3 runs to 14 residues. With 0 bases removed from V and 5 bases from J, the gap between germline ends came to 10 bases. The CDR3 DNA reads as TGCGCCAGCAGCCAAGATTTGGGGAAGTATGGCTACACCTTC. As protein: CASSQDLGKYGYTF.

The gene calls are TRBV6-2 or TRBV6-3 and TRBJ1-2; possible D gene TRBD1, 5 bases. With 4 bases removed from V and 4 bases from J, the gap between germline ends came to 10 bases. Germline-derived CDR1 and CDR2 are MNHEY and SVGEGT. The CDR3 covers 13 residues. CDR3 nucleotide sequence: TGTGCCAGCAGTTCGTACAGGAGCTATGGCTACACCTTC. As protein: CASSSYRSYGYTF.

Relative to its sample, this clone is medium-sized. CDR3 residues: CATSDSGLGRELFF. In DNA, the CDR3 is TGTGCCACCAGTGATTCTGGGCTTGGAAGGGAGCTGTTTTTT. The chain has TRBV24-1 and TRBJ2-2; D not certain. The germline V gene has CDR1 KGHDR and CDR2 SFDVKD. CDR3 length: 14 residues. V was clipped by 2 bases and J by 9 bases, with 12 bases between them.

The chain employs TRBV19 and TRBJ1-1, with TRBD1 matching over 7 bases. CDR1 is LNHDA, CDR2 SQIVND, per germline (reference sequence). There are 12 residues in the CDR3. V trimming: 5 bases; J trimming: 10 bases; junction bases outside the gene matches: 7. CDR3 in DNA: TGTGCCAGTAGTTTCGCAGGGGGTCCAGCTTTCTTT. This translates into CASSFAGGPAFF.

The genes are TRBV10-3 and TRBJ1-5; 9 bases match TRBD1. Germline V gene lookup returns CDR1 ENHRY and CDR2 SYGVKD. The CDR3 is made up of 14 amino acids. V lost 7 bases, J lost 5 bases, and 6 bases stayed unmatched. In nucleotides, the CDR3 is TGTGCCATCAAATCGGGACAGGGAGATCAGCCCCAGCATTTT. Translating gives CAIKSGQGDQPQHF.

The chain joins TRBV11-3 to TRBJ2-1, with 7 bases identical to TRBD2. The CDR3 is 16 residues long. V was pared by 5 bases and J by 3 bases, with 10 bases of the junction left unmatched. Germline V gives CDR1 SGHNT, CDR2 YENEEA. The CDR3 nucleotides read TGTGCCAGCAGCCGGAGTCGCGGGAGTGGCTACAATGAGCAGTTCTTC. Protein: CASSRSRGSGYNEQFF.

V is TRBV20-1 and J is TRBJ2-5, with unresolved D. This CDR3 contains 13 residues. Trimming cost V 3 bases and J 0 bases, with 8 bases left between them. Germline-derived CDR1 and CDR2 are DFQATT and SNEGSKA (reference sequence). The chain's CDR3 is CSASTQNQETQYF. In nucleotides, the CDR3 is TGCAGTGCTAGTACCCAGAACCAAGAGACCCAGTACTTC.

A few counts support this clone. This rearrangement joins TRBV5-1 to TRBJ2-3, with TRBD2 matching 13 bases. V trimming: 3 bases; J trimming: 4 bases; junction bases outside the gene matches: 8. This CDR3 spans 17 amino acids. CDR1 SGHRS and CDR2 YFSETQ come from the germline V gene. The CDR3: CASSSRTSGSGADTQYF. CDR3 nucleotides: TGCGCCAGCAGCTCGCGGACTAGCGGGAGCGGGGCAGATACGCAGTATTTT.

In nucleotides, the CDR3 is TGTGCCAGCAGCGTTAGAGGACTAGCGGGAGACACCGGGGAGCTGTTTTTT. It translates to CASSVRGLAGDTGELFF. This chain connects TRBV9 to TRBJ2-2; 13 bases match TRBD2. Germline CDR1 SGDLS, CDR2 YYNGEE. The CDR3 consists of 17 residues. The V segment lost 2 bases and the J segment 3 bases; nucleotides outside the gene matches: 4.